Listed below are T cell receptor beta chains from one sample, sequenced in a study of Graves' ophthalmopathy and Graves' hyperthyroidism. TCRdb processed the multiplex PCR reads anew with MiXCR; each CDR3 protein has one entry. The data contain hundreds of thousands of distinct CDR3 sequences, under 25% of them singletons. The material sequenced was peripheral blood. The receptors come from a woman aged 18-35 years with stable Graves' hyperthyroidism. The CDR3 runs from the conserved cysteine through the conserved F or W. The D gene is left open where the match is weak. The size entry is marked missing in some rows and otherwise reads once, few, many or a size class.

j_gene	abundance	v_gene	d_gene	CDR3aa	CDR3nt
TRBJ1-1	many	TRBV5-1	TRBD1	CASSLGTVNTEAFF	TGTGCCAGCAGCTTAGGGACAGTGAACACTGAAGCTTTCTTT
TRBJ2-4	many	TRBV2	TRBD1	CASSGQGVNIKYF	TGTGCCAGCAGTGGGCAGGGGGTTAACATTAAGTACTTC
TRBJ2-2	many	TRBV12-3/TRBV12-4	NA	CASRFGAGELFF	TGTGCCAGCAGGTTCGGGGCCGGGGAGCTGTTTTTT
TRBJ2-2	NA	TRBV6-2/TRBV6-3	NA	CASRRLRHGELFF	TGTGCCAGCAGGCGCCTTCGACACGGGGAGCTGTTTTTT
TRBJ2-5	few	TRBV29-1	NA	CSVEAPGVGTQYF	TGCAGCGTTGAGGCACCTGGGGTAGGGACCCAGTACTTC
TRBJ2-7	many	TRBV6-5	NA	CASSYSSGTGQYEQYF	TGTGCCAGCAGTTACTCCTCGGGTACCGGACAGTACGAGCAGTACTTC
TRBJ2-7	many	TRBV20-1	NA	CSARDKGAIRIYEQYF	TGCAGTGCTAGAGATAAAGGGGCCATACGGATCTACGAGCAGTACTTC
TRBJ1-2	many	TRBV20-1	NA	CSARRDRTRGYTF	TGCAGTGCTAGAAGGGACCGGACTCGAGGCTACACCTTC
TRBJ1-2	NA	TRBV27	NA	CASSLSTGDGYTF	TGTGCCAGCAGTTTATCGACGGGGGATGGCTACACCTTC
TRBJ2-5	many	TRBV6-2/TRBV6-3	TRBD2	CASRSGLAGVGETQYF	TGTGCCAGCAGATCCGGACTAGCGGGTGTAGGAGAGACCCAGTACTTC
TRBJ1-3	once	TRBV6-1	NA	CASSTENSGNTIYF	TGTGCCAGCAGTACAGAGAACTCTGGAAACACCATATATTTT
TRBJ2-2	NA	TRBV6-1	NA	CASSPRPDANTGELFF	TGTGCCAGCAGTCCGCGACCCGACGCGAACACCGGGGAGCTGTTTTTT
TRBJ1-2	many	TRBV25-1	TRBD1	CASSDTRTGGGYTF	TGTGCCAGCAGTGATACTCGGACAGGGGGTGGCTACACCTTC
TRBJ2-3	many	TRBV30	NA	CAWSVRTDTQYF	TGTGCCTGGAGTGTACGAACAGATACGCAGTATTTT
TRBJ1-2	many	TRBV6-5	NA	CASSYGGGTGGYTF	TGTGCCAGCAGTTACGGAGGGGGGACGGGAGGCTACACCTTC
TRBJ2-2	many	TRBV7-3	TRBD2	CASSLRAGGDTGELFF	TGTGCCAGCAGCTTACGGGCGGGAGGCGACACCGGGGAGCTGTTTTTT
TRBJ2-7	NA	TRBV6-5	NA	CASSSPPGTAGEQYF	TGTGCCAGCAGTTCCCCGCCAGGGACGGCGGGCGAGCAGTACTTC
TRBJ1-1	NA	TRBV2	NA	CASRVDGHIEAFF	TGTGCCAGCAGGGTTGATGGACACATTGAAGCTTTCTTT
TRBJ1-1	many	TRBV19	TRBD1	CASSPGTEAEAFF	TGTGCCAGTAGTCCCGGGACAGAGGCTGAAGCTTTCTTT
TRBJ2-7	many	TRBV11-3	TRBD2	CASSLGPAGGPYEQYF	TGTGCCAGCAGCTTAGGTCCCGCGGGAGGGCCATACGAGCAGTACTTC
TRBJ2-7	many	TRBV19	NA	CASSFRTDYEQYF	TGTGCCAGTAGTTTCAGGACCGACTACGAGCAGTACTTC
TRBJ2-1	few	TRBV15	TRBD1	CATSRDPTGVNEQFF	TGTGCCACCAGCAGAGATCCGACAGGGGTGAATGAGCAGTTCTTC
TRBJ1-1	many	TRBV11-1	TRBD1	CASSLAPPGQGNTEAFF	TGTGCCAGCAGCTTAGCGCCCCCGGGACAGGGGAACACTGAAGCTTTCTTT
TRBJ2-7	many	TRBV20-1	NA	CSARELAGYEQYF	TGCAGTGCTAGAGAACTAGCAGGCTACGAGCAGTACTTC
TRBJ2-4	few	TRBV10-3	TRBD1	CAISRDRGPRDIQYF	TGTGCCATCAGCCGGGACAGGGGGCCTCGGGACATTCAGTACTTC
TRBJ1-6	many	TRBV20-1	TRBD1	CSAPRLVGTVNSPLHF	TGCAGTGCACCACGGCTGGTCGGGACAGTTAATTCACCCCTCCACTTT
TRBJ2-7	many	TRBV4-2	TRBD2	CASSQGGLAVFYEQYF	TGTGCCAGCAGCCAAGGTGGACTAGCGGTTTTCTACGAGCAGTACTTC
TRBJ1-6	many	TRBV20-1	TRBD1	CSASTGDSHGYLSPLHF	TGCAGTGCTTCAACCGGGGACAGCCACGGTTATCTGTCACCCCTCCACTTT
TRBJ1-2	NA	TRBV19	TRBD1	CASRTGQANYGYTF	TGTGCCAGTAGAACTGGACAGGCTAACTATGGCTACACCTTC
TRBJ2-5	NA	TRBV6-1	TRBD1	CASSDRDRVNQYF	TGTGCCAGCAGTGACCGGGACAGGGTGAACCAGTACTTC
TRBJ2-5	many	TRBV7-3	TRBD2	CASSLIGGSGETQYF	TGTGCCAGCAGCTTAATAGGCGGGAGCGGAGAGACCCAGTACTTC
TRBJ1-1	few	TRBV6-2/TRBV6-3	TRBD1	CASSYRGPEAFF	TGTGCCAGCAGCTACAGGGGCCCCGAAGCTTTCTTT
TRBJ2-7	many	TRBV30	TRBD1	CAWRGDSYEQYF	TGTGCCTGGAGGGGGGACAGCTACGAGCAGTACTTC
TRBJ1-5	many	TRBV19	TRBD1	CASTPGTGDNQPQHF	TGTGCCAGTACTCCCGGGACAGGCGATAATCAGCCCCAGCATTTT
TRBJ1-2	many	TRBV4-1	TRBD1	CASSQGPTGDYGYTF	TGCGCCAGCAGCCAGGGTCCTACAGGGGACTATGGCTACACCTTC
TRBJ2-7	NA	TRBV5-1	TRBD1	CASSLAPGQGEGYEQYF	TGCGCCAGCAGCTTGGCTCCTGGACAGGGAGAAGGCTACGAGCAGTACTTC
TRBJ2-7	many	TRBV2	NA	CASRISGSRSYEQYF	TGTGCCAGCAGGATTAGCGGCAGTCGATCCTACGAGCAGTACTTC
TRBJ1-2	many	TRBV19	TRBD1	CASRIPGTEYYGYTF	TGTGCCAGTAGGATACCCGGGACAGAGTACTATGGCTACACCTTC
TRBJ2-5	many	TRBV20-1	NA	CSARDSRSSQETQYF	TGCAGTGCTAGAGATTCGAGAAGTAGCCAAGAGACCCAGTACTTC
TRBJ1-5	NA	TRBV28	NA	CASRYPPRDPYSNQPQHF	TGTGCCAGCAGGTACCCCCCCAGGGATCCCTATAGCAATCAGCCCCAGCATTTT